Below are 20 T cell receptor beta chains sequenced from a single sample in a study of blood T cells in healthy people across ages. For the second PCR, which ran for about 6 to 11 cycles, a sample-barcoded 5' primer and a J-beta primer mix were used. In TCRdb, the 5' RACE reads were re-called with MiXCR into one record per CDR3 protein. The sample consists of some 1.5 million distinct CDR3 sequences, over 25% of them appearing once. Source material: blood. Receptor source: a woman aged 30 to 39 in good health.

As to this clonotype: The junction departs from germline at one end; a sequencing error may be responsible. The genes are TRBV3-1 and TRBJ2-7, with TRBD1 matching over 8 bases. Germline V gives CDR1 LGHDT, CDR2 YNNKEL (reference sequence). The CDR3 is 14 amino acids. DNA for the CDR3: TGTGCCAGCAGCCAACAGGACAGGGCTCGGGAGCGGTACTTC. It is translated as CASSQQDRARERYF.

This chain links TRBV10-2 with TRBJ1-5; 12 nucleotides align to TRBD1. Germline lookup yields CDR1 WSHSY and CDR2 SAAADI. CDR3 length: 20 amino acids. Losses at the gene ends were 4 bases for V and 3 bases for J; bases not matched to a gene: 16. CDR3 amino acids: CASSVGGQGAPLPHNQPQHF. DNA of the CDR3: TGCGCCAGCAGTGTCGGGGGACAGGGGGCTCCCCTGCCCCACAATCAGCCCCAGCATTTT.

A word on this clonotype: A junction end diverges from the germline sequence, so it may reflect a read error. V usage is TRBV7-9 and J usage is TRBJ2-7, with 14 bases fitting TRBD2. CDR1 is SEHNR, CDR2 FQNEAQ, per germline (reference sequence). This CDR3 has 15 residues. The CDR3 nucleotides read TGTGCCAGCAGCCTCGGGACTAGCGGGGGATACGAGCGGTACTTC. Translated: CASSLGTSGGYERYF.

The chain has TRBV27 and TRBJ2-3, with D possibly TRBD2 on 5 matching bases. The CDR3 loop spans 15 amino acids. V lost 5 bases to trimming and J lost 4 bases, with 16 bases between them. Germline CDR1 is MNHEY and CDR2 is SMNVEV (reference sequence). The CDR3 nucleotides are TGTGCCAGCAGTCCCAGAGGTAGCGAGCCAGATACGCAGTATTTT. Protein product: CASSPRGSEPDTQYF.

Worth noting for this clonotype: An end of the junction differs from the germline gene, which may be a read error. The chain joins TRBV4-1 to TRBJ2-1, with 7 bases that match TRBD1. Germline V CDR1 and CDR2: MGHRA, YSYEKL. The CDR3 runs to 14 residues. This CDR3 reads CVSSPQGSYNEQFF. CDR3 sequence (DNA): TGCGTCAGCAGCCCACAGGGGTCCTACAATGAGCAGTTCTTC.

V gene TRBV9 combines with J gene TRBJ2-7; TRBD2 agrees at 7 bases. CDR3 length: 15 residues. Germline assignment: CDR1 SGDLS and CDR2 YYNGEE. Trimming removed 4 bases from V and 3 bases from J; junction bases left unmatched: 10. CDR3 loop: CASSPRAGPLYEQYF. CDR3 DNA: TGTGCCAGCAGCCCTCGAGCGGGACCGCTCTACGAGCAGTACTTC.

The chain carries TRBV2 and TRBJ1-4, with 7 bases fitting TRBD1. The CDR3 contains 16 residues. The germline V gene encodes CDR1 SNHLY and CDR2 FYNNEI. V dropped 6 bases and J dropped 0; count of bases not matched to a gene: 7. The CDR3 sequence: CASRKGQVATNEKLFF. Written as DNA, the CDR3 is TGTGCCAGCAGGAAAGGACAGGTTGCAACTAATGAAAAACTGTTTTTT.

Comment on this clonotype: Mismatch with germline at one junction end may stem from a read error. The V and J genes are TRBV3-1 and TRBJ1-2, with a possible D match to TRBD1 (6 bases). CDR3 size: 12 residues. The germline V gene encodes CDR1 LGHDT and CDR2 YNNKEL (reference sequence). The CDR3 sequence is CVSTQGRGGYTF. The CDR3 DNA follows: TGTGTCAGCACCCAGGGGAGGGGTGGCTACACCTTC.

V is TRBV7-3 and J is TRBJ1-1; no clear D gene. The CDR3 covers 14 residues. Germline V gene data show CDR1 as SGHTA and CDR2 as FQGTGA. V gave up 5 bases and J gave up 6 bases, with 16 bases separating them. The CDR3, as DNA: TGTGCCAGCAGCGCGGACGCCTCGGGTGCTGAAGCTTTCTTT. It translates to CASSADASGAEAFF.

The chain combines TRBV20-1 with TRBJ1-2; TRBD1 might be the D (5 bases). V gave up 0 bases and J gave up 0 bases, with 11 bases separating them. CDR3 length: 15 residues. Per the germline V gene, CDR1 is DFQATT and CDR2 is SNEGSKA (reference sequence). CDR3 DNA: TGCAGTGCTAGAGATGGGGGGATTGCTAACTATGGCTACACCTTC. Translating it yields CSARDGGIANYGYTF.

The chain is built from TRBV4-1 and TRBJ2-5, with D possibly matching TRBD2 (6 bases). V shed 1 base and J shed 5 bases, with 11 bases lying between them. Germline CDR1 MGHRA, CDR2 YSYEKL. The CDR3 totals 14 residues. The CDR3 here is CASSQGRGAETQYF. CDR3 sequence (DNA): TGCGCCAGCAGCCAAGGTCGCGGGGCGGAGACCCAGTACTTC.

The CDR3 loop reads CASSPEGKTANTGELFF. In DNA form, the CDR3 reads TGCGCCAGCAGCCCAGAGGGCAAAACGGCGAACACCGGGGAGCTGTTTTTT. The chain has TRBV4-1 and TRBJ2-2; the D gene is possibly TRBD2 (5 bases). Germline V gene lookup returns CDR1 MGHRA and CDR2 YSYEKL. V gave up 4 bases and J gave up 0 bases, with 15 bases separating them. The CDR3 is 17 residues long.

The genes are TRBV24-1 and TRBJ2-3; D not certain. CDR3 size: 12 residues. With 9 bases removed from V and 5 bases from J, the gap between germline ends came to 11 bases. CDR1 is KGHDR, CDR2 SFDVKD, per germline. The CDR3 DNA reads as TGTGCCACCGAAAGGGTCGGAGATACGCAGTATTTT. This sequence encodes CATERVGDTQYF.

This chain connects TRBV7-2 to TRBJ2-3, with unresolved D. CDR3 length equals 18 residues. V shed 2 bases and J shed 0 bases, with 18 bases lying between them. CDR1 and CDR2 from the germline V gene are SGHTA and FQGNSA. CDR3 nucleotide sequence: TGTGCCAGCAGCTTACGGCCGCGGTCCAGCGCTAGCACAGATACGCAGTATTTT. Translating it yields CASSLRPRSSASTDTQYF.

About this clonotype: Sequence at one end of the junction differs from germline and may be a read error. V and J are TRBV29-1 and TRBJ2-3; 14 nucleotides line up with TRBD2. The CDR3 consists of 14 residues. Germline assignment: CDR1 SQVTM and CDR2 ANQGSEA. The CDR3 here is CSGEKRTSGGTQYF. The CDR3 DNA sequence: TGCAGCGGTGAAAAAAGGACTAGCGGGGGGACGCAGTATTTT.

This clonotype was seen at least ten times. J is TRBJ1-4 and V is TRBV4-1; D gene unclear. This CDR3 contains 15 residues. V was shortened by 1 base and J by 3 bases, with 9 bases between the two germline ends. Per germline, CDR1 MGHRA and CDR2 YSYEKL. The DNA for the CDR3 is TGCGCCAGCAGCCAAGTGGGCATTGCTAATGAAAAACTGTTTTTT. Its protein is CASSQVGIANEKLFF.

This clonotype was recorded a few times. The rearrangement joins TRBV28 to TRBJ2-3, with TRBD2 matching 7 bases. The CDR3 consists of 16 residues. CDR1 and CDR2 from the germline V gene are MDHEN and SYDVKM. J gave up 3 bases and V 4 bases, and 10 bases lay outside the gene matches. CDR3 sequence: CASSSPSAGRTDTQYF. CDR3 nucleotides: TGTGCCAGCAGTTCCCCGTCAGCGGGGAGGACAGATACGCAGTATTTT.

This clonotype was detected a few times. The rearrangement joins TRBV6-1 to TRBJ1-2; possibly TRBD1 for D (5 bases). The CDR3 is made up of 14 amino acids. Between the trimmed V and J ends, which lost 8 bases and 4 bases, there was a span of 17 bases. In germline, CDR1 is MNHNS, CDR2 SASEGT. As DNA, the CDR3 is TGTGCCAGCCCCGCCGACAGTTTCAGCTATGGCTACACCTTC. This encodes CASPADSFSYGYTF.

J is TRBJ2-4 and V is TRBV28; D is unclear. The tail of the sequence fits TRBJ2-7 better, so the J call may be wrong. Germline CDR1 MDHEN, CDR2 SYDVKM. The CDR3 is 15 residues long. The CDR3 region is CASSSPPGQSYEQYF. In DNA form, the CDR3 reads TGTGCCAGCAGTTCCCCCCCCGGTCAGAGCTACGAGCAGTACTTC.

The rearrangement joins TRBV12-3 or TRBV12-4 to TRBJ2-1, with a possible D match to TRBD2 (5 bases). This CDR3 is built from 12 residues. With 7 bases removed from V and 7 bases from J, the gap between germline ends came to 11 bases. Written as DNA, the CDR3 is TGTGCCAGCACCCTAACGGGGAATGAGCAGTTCTTC. Its protein product is CASTLTGNEQFF.